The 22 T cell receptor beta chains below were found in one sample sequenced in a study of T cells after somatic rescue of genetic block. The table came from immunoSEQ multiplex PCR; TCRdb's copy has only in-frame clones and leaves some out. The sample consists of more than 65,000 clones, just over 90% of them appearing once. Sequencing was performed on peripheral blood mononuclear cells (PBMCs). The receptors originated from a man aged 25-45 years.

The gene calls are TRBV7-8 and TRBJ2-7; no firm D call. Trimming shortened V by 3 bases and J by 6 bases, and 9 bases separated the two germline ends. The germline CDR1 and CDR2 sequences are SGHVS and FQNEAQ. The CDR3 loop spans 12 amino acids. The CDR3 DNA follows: TGTGCCAGCAGCTTTAGTTTGGGCGAGCAGTACTTC. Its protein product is CASSFSLGEQYF.

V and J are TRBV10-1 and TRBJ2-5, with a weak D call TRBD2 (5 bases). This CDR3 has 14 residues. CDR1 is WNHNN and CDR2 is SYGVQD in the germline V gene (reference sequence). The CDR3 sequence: CARAVGRRTETQYF. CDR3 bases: TGCGCACGGGCCGTGGGGAGAAGAACCGAGACCCAGTACTTC.

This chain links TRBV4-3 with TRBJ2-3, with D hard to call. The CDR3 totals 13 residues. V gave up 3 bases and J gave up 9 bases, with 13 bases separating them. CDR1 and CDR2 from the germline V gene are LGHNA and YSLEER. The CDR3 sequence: CASSQSLGATQYF. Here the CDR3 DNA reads TGCGCCAGCAGCCAGTCTTTGGGTGCGACGCAGTATTTT.

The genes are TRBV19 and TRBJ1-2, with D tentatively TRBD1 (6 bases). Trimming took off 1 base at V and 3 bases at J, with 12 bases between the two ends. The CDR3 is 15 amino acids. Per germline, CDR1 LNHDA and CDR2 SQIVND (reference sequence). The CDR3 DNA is TGTGCCAGTAGTATAGGGAACAGGGTGGACTATGGCTACACCTTC. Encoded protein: CASSIGNRVDYGYTF.

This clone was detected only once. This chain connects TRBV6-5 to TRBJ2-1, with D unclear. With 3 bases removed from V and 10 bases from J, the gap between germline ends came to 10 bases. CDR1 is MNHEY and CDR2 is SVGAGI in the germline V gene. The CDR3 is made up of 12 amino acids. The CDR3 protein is CASSYDGREQFF. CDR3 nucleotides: TGTGCCAGCAGTTATGACGGCAGAGAGCAGTTCTTC.

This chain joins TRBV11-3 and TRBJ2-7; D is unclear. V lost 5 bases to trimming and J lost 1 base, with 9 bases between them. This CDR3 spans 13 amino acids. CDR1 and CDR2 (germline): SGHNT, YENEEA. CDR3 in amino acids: CASSPDSSYEQYF. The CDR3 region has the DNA TGTGCCAGCAGCCCCGACTCGTCCTACGAGCAGTACTTC.

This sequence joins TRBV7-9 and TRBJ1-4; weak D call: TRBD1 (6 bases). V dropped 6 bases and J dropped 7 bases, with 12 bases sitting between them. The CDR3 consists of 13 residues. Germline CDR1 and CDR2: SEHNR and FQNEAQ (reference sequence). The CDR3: CASRGAGAEKLFF. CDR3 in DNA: TGTGCCAGCAGGGGGGCGGGGGCTGAAAAACTGTTTTTT.

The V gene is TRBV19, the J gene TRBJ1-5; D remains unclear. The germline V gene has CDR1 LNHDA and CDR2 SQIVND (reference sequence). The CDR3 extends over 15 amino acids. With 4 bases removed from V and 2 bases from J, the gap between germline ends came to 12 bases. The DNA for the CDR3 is TGTGCCAGTAGTACCCAGGTCGGTGGCAATCAGCCCCAGCATTTT. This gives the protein CASSTQVGGNQPQHF.

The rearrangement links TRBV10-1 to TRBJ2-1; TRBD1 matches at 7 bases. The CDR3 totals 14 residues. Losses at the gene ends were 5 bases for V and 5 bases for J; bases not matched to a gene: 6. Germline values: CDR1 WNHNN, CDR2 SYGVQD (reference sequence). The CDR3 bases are TGCGCCAGCAGTTTAGGGACAGAAGACAATGAGCAGTTCTTC. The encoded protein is CASSLGTEDNEQFF.

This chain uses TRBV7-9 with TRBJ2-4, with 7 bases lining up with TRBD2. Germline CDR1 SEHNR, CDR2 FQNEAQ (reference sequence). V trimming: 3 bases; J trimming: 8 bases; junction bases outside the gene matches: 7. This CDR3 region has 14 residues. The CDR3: CASSFGGSQDIQYF. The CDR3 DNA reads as TGTGCCAGCAGCTTCGGCGGGAGCCAGGACATTCAGTACTTC. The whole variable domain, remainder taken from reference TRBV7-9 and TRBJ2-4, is DTGVSQNPRHKITKRGQNVTFRCDPISEHNRLYWYRQTLGQGPEFLTYFQNEAQLEKSRLLSDRFSAERPKGSFSTLEIQRTEQGDSAMYLCASSFGGSQDIQYFGAGTRLSVL.

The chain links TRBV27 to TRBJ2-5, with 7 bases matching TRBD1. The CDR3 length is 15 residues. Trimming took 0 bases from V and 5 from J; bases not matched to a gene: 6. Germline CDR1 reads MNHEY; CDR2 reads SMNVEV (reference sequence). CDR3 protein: CASSLSFTGAETQYF. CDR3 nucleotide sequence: TGTGCCAGCAGTTTATCCTTCACAGGGGCGGAGACCCAGTACTTC.

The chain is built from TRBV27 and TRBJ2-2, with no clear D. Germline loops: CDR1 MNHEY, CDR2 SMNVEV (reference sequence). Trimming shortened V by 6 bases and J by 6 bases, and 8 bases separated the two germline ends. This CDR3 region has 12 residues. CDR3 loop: CASSRRAGELFF. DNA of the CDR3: TGTGCCAGCAGCCGAAGGGCCGGGGAGCTGTTTTTT.

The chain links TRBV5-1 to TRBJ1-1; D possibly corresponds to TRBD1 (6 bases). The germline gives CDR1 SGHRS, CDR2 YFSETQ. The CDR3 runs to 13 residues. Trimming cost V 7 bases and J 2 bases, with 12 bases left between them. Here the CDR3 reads CASGDRLNTEAFF. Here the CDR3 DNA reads TGCGCCAGCGGTGACAGGTTAAACACTGAAGCTTTCTTT.

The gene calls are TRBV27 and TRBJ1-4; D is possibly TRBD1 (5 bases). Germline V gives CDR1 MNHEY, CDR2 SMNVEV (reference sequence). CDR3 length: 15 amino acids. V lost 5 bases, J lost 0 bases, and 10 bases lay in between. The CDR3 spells CASSPGTTTNEKLFF. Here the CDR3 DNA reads TGTGCCAGCAGTCCCGGGACGACAACTAATGAAAAACTGTTTTTT. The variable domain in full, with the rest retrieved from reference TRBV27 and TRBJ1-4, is EAQVTQNPRYLITVTGKKLTVTCSQNMNHEYMSWYRQDPGLGLRQIYYSMNVEVTDKGDVPEGYKVSRKEKRNFPLILESPSPNQTSLYFCASSPGTTTNEKLFFGSGTQLSVL.

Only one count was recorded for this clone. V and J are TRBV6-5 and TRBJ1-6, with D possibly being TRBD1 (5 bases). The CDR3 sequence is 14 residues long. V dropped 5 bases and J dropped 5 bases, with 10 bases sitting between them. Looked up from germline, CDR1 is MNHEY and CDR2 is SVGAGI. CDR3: CASSLTVHNSPLHF. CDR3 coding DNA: TGTGCCAGCAGTCTGACAGTTCATAATTCACCCCTCCACTTT.

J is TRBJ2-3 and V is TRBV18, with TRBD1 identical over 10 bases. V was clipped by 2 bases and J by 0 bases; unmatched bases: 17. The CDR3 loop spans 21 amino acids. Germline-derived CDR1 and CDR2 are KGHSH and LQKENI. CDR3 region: CASSPSMGTGDFVPSTDTQYF. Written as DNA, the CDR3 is TGTGCCAGCTCACCATCTATGGGGACAGGGGACTTTGTACCTAGCACAGATACGCAGTATTTT.

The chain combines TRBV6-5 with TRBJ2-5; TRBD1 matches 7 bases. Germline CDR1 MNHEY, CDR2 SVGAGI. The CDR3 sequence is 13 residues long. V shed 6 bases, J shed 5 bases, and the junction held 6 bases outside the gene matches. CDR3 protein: CASREGGRETQYF. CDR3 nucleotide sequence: TGTGCCAGCAGGGAAGGGGGCCGGGAGACCCAGTACTTC.

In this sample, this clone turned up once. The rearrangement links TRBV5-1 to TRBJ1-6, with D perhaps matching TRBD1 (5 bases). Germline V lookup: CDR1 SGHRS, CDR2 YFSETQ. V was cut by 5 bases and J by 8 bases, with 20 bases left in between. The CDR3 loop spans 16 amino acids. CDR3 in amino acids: CASSSNADQGYSPLHF. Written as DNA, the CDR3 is TGCGCCAGCAGTTCAAATGCGGACCAGGGCTATTCACCCCTCCACTTT.

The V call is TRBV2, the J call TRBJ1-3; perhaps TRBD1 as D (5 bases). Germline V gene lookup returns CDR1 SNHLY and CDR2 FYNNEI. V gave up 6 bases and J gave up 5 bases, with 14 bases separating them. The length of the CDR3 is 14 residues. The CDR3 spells CASSLGTARNTIYF. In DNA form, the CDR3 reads TGTGCCAGCAGCCTAGGGACGGCCAGAAACACCATATATTTT.

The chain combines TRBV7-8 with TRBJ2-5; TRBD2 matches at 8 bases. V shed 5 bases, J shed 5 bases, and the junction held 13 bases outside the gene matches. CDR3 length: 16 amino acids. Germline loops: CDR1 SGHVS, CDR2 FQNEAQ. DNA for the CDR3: TGTGCCAGCAGCCCCTGGGGTAGCGGGGTAGGGGAGACCCAGTACTTC. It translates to CASSPWGSGVGETQYF.

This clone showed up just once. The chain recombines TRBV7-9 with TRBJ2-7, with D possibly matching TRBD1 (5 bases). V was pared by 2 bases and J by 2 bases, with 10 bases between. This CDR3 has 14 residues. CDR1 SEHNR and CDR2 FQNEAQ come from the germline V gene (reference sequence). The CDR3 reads CASSLISGTYEQYF. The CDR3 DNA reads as TGTGCCAGCAGCTTAATTTCAGGGACCTACGAGCAGTACTTC.

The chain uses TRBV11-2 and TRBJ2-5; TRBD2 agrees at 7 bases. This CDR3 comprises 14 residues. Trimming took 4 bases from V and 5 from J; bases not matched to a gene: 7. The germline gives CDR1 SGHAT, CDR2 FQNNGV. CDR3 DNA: TGTGCCAGCAGCTGGGGGGGGTCTGGCGAGACCCAGTACTTC. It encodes CASSWGGSGETQYF. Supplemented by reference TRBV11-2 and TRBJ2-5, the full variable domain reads EAGVAQSPRYKIIEKRQSVAFWCNPISGHATLYWYQQILGQGPKLLIQFQNNGVVDDSQLPKDRFSAERLKGVDSTLKIQPAKLEDSAVYLCASSWGGSGETQYFGPGTRLLVL.